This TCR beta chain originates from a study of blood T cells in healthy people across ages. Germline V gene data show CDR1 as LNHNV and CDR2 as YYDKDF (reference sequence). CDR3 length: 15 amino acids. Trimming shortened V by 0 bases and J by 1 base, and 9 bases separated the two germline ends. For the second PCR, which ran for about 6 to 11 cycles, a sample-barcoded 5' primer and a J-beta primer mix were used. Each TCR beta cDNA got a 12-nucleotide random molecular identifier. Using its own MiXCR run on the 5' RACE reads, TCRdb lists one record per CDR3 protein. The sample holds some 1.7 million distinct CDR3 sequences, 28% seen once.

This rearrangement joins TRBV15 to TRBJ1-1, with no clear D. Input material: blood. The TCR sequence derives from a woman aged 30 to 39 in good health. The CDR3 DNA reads TGTGCCACCAGCAGAGATGGTAATGGGAACACTGAAGCTTTCTTT. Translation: CATSRDGNGNTEAFF.